This T cell receptor (beta chain) derives from a study of technical replicates of blood from a few donors. The data were produced by immunoSEQ multiplex PCR, yet TCRdb's version contains in-frame clones alone and is incomplete. The sample shows around 68,000 clones, about nine tenths of them seen only once. The CDR3 loop spans 13 amino acids. Germline V gene data show CDR1 as SQVTM and CDR2 as ANQGSEA. V was trimmed by 7 bases and J by 1 base, leaving 10 bases between them. The source is a human donor in good health. Some clones in this sample may be carry-over from other donors' samples. The sequenced sample consisted of T cells isolated from PBMCs. The rearrangement uses TRBV29-1 and TRBJ2-2; D gene ambiguous. The CDR3 region is CSAYSVNTGELFF. CDR3 DNA sequence: TGCAGCGCCTACTCGGTGAACACCGGGGAGCTGTTTTTT.